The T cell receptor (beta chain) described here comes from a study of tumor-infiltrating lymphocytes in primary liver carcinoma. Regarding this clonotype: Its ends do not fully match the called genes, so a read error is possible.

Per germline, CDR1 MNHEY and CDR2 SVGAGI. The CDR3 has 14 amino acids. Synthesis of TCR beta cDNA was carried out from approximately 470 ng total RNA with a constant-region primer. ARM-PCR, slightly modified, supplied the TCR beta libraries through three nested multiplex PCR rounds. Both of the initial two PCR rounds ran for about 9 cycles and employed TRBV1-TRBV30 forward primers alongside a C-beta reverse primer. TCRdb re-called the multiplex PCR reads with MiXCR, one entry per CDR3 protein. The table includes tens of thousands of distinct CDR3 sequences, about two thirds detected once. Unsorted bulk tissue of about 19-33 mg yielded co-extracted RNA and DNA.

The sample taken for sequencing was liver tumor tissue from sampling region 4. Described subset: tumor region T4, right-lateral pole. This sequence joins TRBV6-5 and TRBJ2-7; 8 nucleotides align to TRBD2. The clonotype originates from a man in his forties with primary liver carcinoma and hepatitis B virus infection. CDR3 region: CAGSHGAGVGWQYF. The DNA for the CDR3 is TGTGCCGGCAGTCACGGAGCGGGAGTGGGCTGGCAGTACTTC.